This T cell receptor beta chain was documented in a study of blood T cell repertoires in COVID-19. Overall study context: The study drew acute and convalescent COVID-19 samples from the United States, Italy and Spain. PBMCs, B-cell-depleted T cells, or T cells provided the cDNA or gDNA that made up the material.

The CDR3 has 13 amino acids. Per the original data handling: Amplification of reference gene primers provided the estimated nucleated cell counts. Libraries were prepared by immunoSEQ multiplex PCR; TCRdb keeps only in-frame clonotypes and omits some of them. The V and J calls and the clone size are those of that table, but D and trimming were determined from the DNA. This sample has 150,000 to 200,000 clones, with approximately 90% found just once. This clone was detected once. The clonotype originates from a man between 18 and 35 years old who had recovered from COVID-19. V and J are TRBV21-1 and TRBJ2-7; the D call TRBD2 from the table was never checked on the DNA. TRBV21-1 is a pseudogene segment. The sample comprised peripheral blood. The CDR3 DNA is TGTGCCAGCGTAACGGGGTCCTCCTACGAGCAGTACTTC. It translates to CASVTGSSYEQYF.